One sample yielded the 10 T cell receptor beta chains listed below, sequenced in a study of metastatic and nonmetastatic thyroid tumors. TCRdb re-called the PCR reads with MiXCR. This sample yields 45,000 or so clones, of which around 17% are seen a single time; roughly 20% belongs to the top ten. Each patient went into thyroid surgery without having received any treatment. Sequenced material: blood. These receptors were obtained from a female donor with papillary thyroid cancer or a benign thyroid nodule (not recorded which). Some clones in this sample may be carry-over from other donors' samples.

This clone has at least ten counts. The rearrangement joins TRBV4-2 to TRBJ2-7; D is possibly TRBD2 (6 bases). The CDR3 has 14 amino acids. V lost 4 bases and J 2 bases, leaving 12 bases between the germline ends. Germline V gene data show CDR1 as LGHNA and CDR2 as YNFKEQ. CDR3 nucleotide sequence: TGTGCCAGCAGCCCGGGGGTTTCCACCTACGAGCAGTACTTC. This translates into CASSPGVSTYEQYF.

The chain is built from TRBV5-1 and TRBJ2-5, with 7 bases aligning to TRBD1. V lost 4 bases and J lost 2; bases outside the gene matches: 5. Germline V gene sequence: CDR1 SGHRS, CDR2 YFSETQ. The CDR3 spans 14 residues. The CDR3 sequence: CASSEGQRQETQYF. The CDR3 DNA reads as TGCGCCAGCAGCGAGGGACAGAGACAAGAGACCCAGTACTTC.

The count of this clone is one. The chain links TRBV30 to TRBJ1-3; D unresolved. This CDR3 spans 12 amino acids. V was shortened by 5 bases and J by 4 bases, with 9 bases between the two germline ends. CDR1 is GTSNPN and CDR2 is SVGIG in the germline V gene (reference sequence). The CDR3 nucleotides read TGTGCCTGGGACGCGTCGGGAAACACCATATATTTT. Amino acid sequence: CAWDASGNTIYF. Full variable domain (missing parts from reference TRBV30 and TRBJ1-3): SQTIHQWPATLVQPVGSPLSLECTVEGTSNPNLYWYRQAAGRGLQLLFYSVGIGQISSEVPQNLSASRPQDRQFILSSKKLLLSDSGFYLCAWDASGNTIYFGEGSWLTVV.

In its sample, this clone was seen many times. The V gene is TRBV5-5, the J gene TRBJ2-5; D ambiguous. The germline V gene has CDR1 SGHKS and CDR2 YYEKEE (reference sequence). Trimming shortened V by 0 bases and J by 2 bases, and 11 bases separated the two germline ends. This CDR3 spans 15 amino acids. CDR3 sequence reads: CASSLEGSNQETQYF. CDR3 in DNA: TGTGCCAGCAGCTTGGAGGGTAGTAATCAAGAGACCCAGTACTTC. The full variable domain, completed using reference TRBV5-5 and TRBJ2-5, is DAGVTQSPTHLIKTRGQQVTLRCSPISGHKSVSWYQQVLGQGPQFIFQYYEKEERGRGNFPDRFSARQFPNYSSELNVNALLLGDSALYLCASSLEGSNQETQYFGPGTRLLVL.

As for this clone: With a much larger clone just one base away, this may be a read error. The chain uses TRBV11-2 and TRBJ2-5; 9 nucleotides agree with TRBD1. This CDR3 spans 14 amino acids. Germline CDR1 is SGHAT and CDR2 is FQNNGV. Trimming took 6 bases from V and 5 from J; bases not matched to a gene: 7. The CDR3 DNA follows: TGTGCCAGCAGTAAACAGGGGGCGCGGGAGACCCAGTACTTC. Its translation is CASSKQGARETQYF.

The V gene is TRBV28, the J gene TRBJ2-1; 7 bases line up with TRBD2. CDR1 and CDR2 from the germline V gene are MDHEN and SYDVKM. The CDR3 covers 13 residues. V dropped 1 base and J dropped 7; count of bases not matched to a gene: 1. As DNA, the CDR3 is TGTGCCAGCAGTTTATCCGGGAGGAATGAGCAGTTCTTC. This gives the protein CASSLSGRNEQFF.

This clone was picked up many times. The chain couples TRBV7-2 to TRBJ2-5; 10 bases line up with TRBD2. The CDR3 has 15 residues. The germline CDR1 and CDR2 sequences are SGHTA and FQGNSA. With V trimmed by 5 bases and J by 2 bases, 5 bases remained unmatched. CDR3 amino acids: CASSATSGTQETQYF. In DNA, the CDR3 is TGTGCCAGCAGCGCTACTAGCGGGACGCAAGAGACCCAGTACTTC.

The chain recombines TRBV12-3 or TRBV12-4 with TRBJ1-2, with a possible D match to TRBD1 (5 bases). Trimming removed 4 bases at V and 7 bases at J, with 13 bases between. The CDR3 contains 13 residues. DNA of the CDR3: TGTGCCAGCAGTTGGTCGGGGGAGCGTGGCTACACCTTC. As protein: CASSWSGERGYTF.

This clone was recorded at least ten times. The genes are TRBV5-4 and TRBJ2-3; TRBD2 aligns across 9 bases. CDR1 and CDR2 (germline): SGHNT, YYREEE (reference sequence). The CDR3 consists of 18 residues. With V trimmed by 3 bases and J by 0 bases, 11 bases remained unmatched. The CDR3 loop is CASSSGLADYSSTDTQYF. CDR3 nucleotide sequence: TGTGCCAGCAGCTCGGGACTAGCTGATTACTCTAGCACAGATACGCAGTATTTT.

This clone was picked up a small number of times. The V and J genes are TRBV6-5 and TRBJ1-6; 11 bases match TRBD1. This CDR3 is built from 18 residues. Losses at the gene ends were 5 bases for V and 0 bases for J; bases not matched to a gene: 6. The germline gives CDR1 MNHEY, CDR2 SVGAGI. The CDR3 protein is CASSPRDRGNSYNSPLHF. The CDR3 DNA is TGTGCCAGCAGTCCACGGGACAGGGGGAACTCCTATAATTCACCCCTCCACTTT.